This T cell receptor beta chain was captured in a study of tumor-infiltrating lymphocytes in primary liver carcinoma. The CDR3 extends over 13 amino acids. The blood RNA (from unsorted whole blood) was obtained, and germline DNA was also extracted. Priming with a constant-region primer yielded TCR beta cDNA from approximately 500 ng total RNA. Amplification in three nested multiplex PCR rounds with slightly modified ARM-PCR gave rise to TCR beta libraries. A C-beta reverse primer and TRBV1-TRBV30 forward primers served in each of the first two PCR rounds, at around 10 cycles apiece. Each CDR3 protein gets one entry after TCRdb re-called the multiplex PCR reads with MiXCR. The repertoire includes approximately 330,000 distinct CDR3 sequences, around three fifths of them detected once, and 6.5% sits in the top ten.

Material: peripheral blood. This receptor was identified in a man in his forties with primary liver carcinoma and hepatitis B virus infection. The genes are TRBV12-3 or TRBV12-4 and TRBJ1-6; D not resolved. CDR3 bases: TGTGTTAGCAGTTTAGACGGTGGTTCACCCCTCCACTTT. It is translated as CVSSLDGGSPLHF.